This TCR beta chain was sequenced during a study of CD8+ T cells in alopecia areata. Study-wide context: For the treated group, dosing was oral tofacitinib at 5 to 10 mg twice daily. Study findings and constraints: Many of the expanded lesional clones endured in scalp and blood while on tofacitinib. Scalp clonality decreased significantly with tofacitinib, and so did expanded CD8+ clones among the top 100.

Treatment meaning: oral pan-JAK inhibitor, 5-10 mg twice daily. From PBMCs, CD4+ and CD8+ T cells were sorted. V lost 4 bases to trimming and J lost 5 bases, with 8 bases between them. Germline CDR1 reads MGHDK; CDR2 reads SYGVNS. This CDR3 has 12 amino acids. It was cDNA, reverse transcribed from extracted RNA, that served as the sequencing template. Repertoires were generated with immunoSEQ multiplex PCR, while TCRdb's copy carries only in-frame clones and drops some. This table has 150,000 to 200,000 clones, 40% to 65% appearing once. A remark on this clone: Its cognate antigen is unknown.

The gene calls are TRBV25-1 and TRBJ1-2; D not certain. This clonotype was obtained from a human donor with alopecia areata. The sample was CD8+ T cells sorted from blood, taken at roughly week 52, from a patient treated with tofacitinib. DNA of the CDR3: TGTGCCAGCAGTGGAAGTGGGTATGGCTACACCTTC. It specifies CASSGSGYGYTF.